The source of this TCR beta chain is a study of beta chain features in type 1 diabetes. Reverse transcription of all isolated RNA meant that expressed TCRB transcripts were sequenced. The repertoire was sequenced with immunoSEQ multiplex PCR; TCRdb's copy has only in-frame clones and lacks some. The repertoire holds about 330,000 clones, with 9.5% to 11% as singletons. Sequenced input: naive CD4+ T cells from blood. The sequence derives from a woman aged 25 to 39 in good health.

The CDR3, as DNA: TGTGCCAGCAATGGACTAGCGGGTTCGAATGAGCAGTTCTTC. It translates to CASNGLAGSNEQFF. The V call is TRBV2, the J call TRBJ2-1; 11 bases match TRBD2. Germline CDR1 and CDR2: SNHLY and FYNNEI. This CDR3 is built from 14 residues. The V segment lost 7 bases and the J segment 7 bases; nucleotides outside the gene matches: 6.